This is a list of T cell receptor beta chains from one sample in a study of CD8 T cells in ankylosing spondylitis. MiXCR was run by TCRdb on the 5' RACE reads, yielding one entry per CDR3 protein. In the table there are roughly 120,000 distinct CDR3 sequences, approximately 14% of which are singletons. Sequencing input: blood, either unsorted or a sorted T cell fraction (not recorded which). The receptors were sampled from a female donor with ankylosing spondylitis or in good health (not recorded which). CDR3s include the opening cysteine and the closing phenylalanine or tryptophan. Each record gives: CDR3 length, J gene, clone size, D gene, V gene, CDR3 protein, CDR3 DNA. The D gene is left open where the match is weak. The listing skips clone size in some rows; elsewhere it reads once, few, many or a size class.

len: 13; j_gene: TRBJ2-5; abundance: few; d_gene: -; v_gene: TRBV7-2; CDR3aa: CASSFRTTETQYF; CDR3nt: TGTGCCAGCAGCTTCCGGACTACCGAGACCCAGTACTTC
len: 14; j_gene: TRBJ2-1; abundance: many; d_gene: -; v_gene: TRBV4-2; CDR3aa: CASSLGTENNEQFF; CDR3nt: TGTGCCAGCAGCCTCGGGACTGAAAACAATGAGCAGTTCTTC
len: 16; j_gene: TRBJ1-1; abundance: many; d_gene: TRBD1; v_gene: TRBV3-1; CDR3aa: CASSQAMRGRFAEAFF; CDR3nt: TGTGCCAGCAGCCAAGCAATGAGGGGGCGATTTGCTGAAGCTTTCTTT
len: 16; j_gene: TRBJ2-2; abundance: -; d_gene: -; v_gene: TRBV15; CDR3aa: CATSRVGGLGTGELFF; CDR3nt: TGTGCCACCAGCAGAGTTGGGGGACTCGGCACCGGGGAGCTGTTTTTT
len: 15; j_gene: TRBJ2-5; abundance: many; d_gene: TRBD1; v_gene: TRBV20-1; CDR3aa: CSASSTGGLQETQYF; CDR3nt: TGCAGTGCTAGCTCTACAGGGGGGCTCCAAGAGACCCAGTACTTC
len: 17; j_gene: TRBJ1-4; abundance: few; d_gene: -; v_gene: TRBV7-9; CDR3aa: CASSPGSRLATNEKLFF; CDR3nt: TGTGCCAGCAGCCCAGGTTCACGGCTTGCAACTAATGAAAAACTGTTTTTT
len: 15; j_gene: TRBJ2-5; abundance: -; d_gene: -; v_gene: TRBV11-2; CDR3aa: CASSSRVSGQETQYF; CDR3nt: TGTGCCAGCAGCTCAAGGGTCTCGGGGCAAGAGACCCAGTACTTC
len: 13; j_gene: TRBJ2-3; abundance: few; d_gene: -; v_gene: TRBV2; CDR3aa: CASTSTGTDTQYF; CDR3nt: TGTGCCAGCACTTCCACAGGGACAGATACGCAGTATTTT
len: 16; j_gene: TRBJ2-1; abundance: -; d_gene: TRBD2; v_gene: TRBV7-6; CDR3aa: CASSKTGGGSYNEQFF; CDR3nt: TGTGCCAGCAGCAAAACGGGGGGGGGCTCCTACAATGAGCAGTTCTTC
len: 15; j_gene: TRBJ1-2; abundance: many; d_gene: TRBD1; v_gene: TRBV28; CDR3aa: CASSPIQGSCYGYTF; CDR3nt: TGTGCCAGCAGTCCCATACAGGGGAGCTGCTATGGCTACACCTTC
len: 16; j_gene: TRBJ2-7; abundance: few; d_gene: -; v_gene: TRBV9; CDR3aa: CASSGMTGKFLEEQYF; CDR3nt: TGTGCCAGCAGCGGCATGACAGGAAAATTTCTAGAGGAGCAGTACTTC
len: 13; j_gene: TRBJ1-1; abundance: few; d_gene: TRBD1; v_gene: TRBV12-3/TRBV12-4; CDR3aa: CASSRTGLAEAFF; CDR3nt: TGTGCCAGCAGTAGGACAGGGTTGGCTGAAGCTTTCTTT
len: 14; j_gene: TRBJ2-2; abundance: -; d_gene: TRBD1; v_gene: TRBV29-1; CDR3aa: CSVPGQGTFGELFF; CDR3nt: TGCAGCGTTCCGGGACAGGGGACTTTCGGGGAGCTGTTTTTT
len: 13; j_gene: TRBJ2-5; abundance: many; d_gene: -; v_gene: TRBV5-6; CDR3aa: CASSLKRQETQYF; CDR3nt: TGTGCCAGCAGCTTGAAGCGCCAAGAGACCCAGTACTTC
len: 17; j_gene: TRBJ1-2; abundance: -; d_gene: -; v_gene: TRBV12-3/TRBV12-4; CDR3aa: CASSFSGQLSAGYGYTF; CDR3nt: TGTGCCAGCAGTTTCTCAGGTCAGCTATCTGCGGGCTATGGCTACACCTTC
len: 13; j_gene: TRBJ2-7; abundance: few; d_gene: TRBD1; v_gene: TRBV20-1; CDR3aa: CSASDRERREQYF; CDR3nt: TGCAGTGCTTCGGACAGGGAACGACGCGAGCAGTACTTC
len: 17; j_gene: TRBJ2-5; abundance: many; d_gene: TRBD2; v_gene: TRBV3-1; CDR3aa: CASSQGRRTSGGETQYF; CDR3nt: TGTGCCAGCAGCCAAGGGAGACGGACTAGCGGAGGGGAGACCCAGTACTTC
len: 15; j_gene: TRBJ1-5; abundance: -; d_gene: TRBD1; v_gene: TRBV5-1; CDR3aa: CASSRTGEKGQPQHF; CDR3nt: TGCGCCAGCAGTCGGACAGGGGAAAAAGGACAGCCCCAGCATTTT
len: 13; j_gene: TRBJ2-5; abundance: few; d_gene: -; v_gene: TRBV19; CDR3aa: CASRAGSRETQYF; CDR3nt: TGTGCCAGTAGGGCAGGTAGTCGCGAGACCCAGTACTTC
len: 12; j_gene: TRBJ2-3; abundance: many; d_gene: -; v_gene: TRBV3-1; CDR3aa: CASSLSANTQYF; CDR3nt: TGTGCCAGCAGCCTGAGCGCGAATACGCAGTATTTT
len: 14; j_gene: TRBJ2-7; abundance: many; d_gene: TRBD2; v_gene: TRBV7-2; CDR3aa: CASSHSGENYEQYF; CDR3nt: TGTGCCAGCAGCCACAGCGGGGAAAACTACGAGCAGTACTTC
len: 12; j_gene: TRBJ2-4; abundance: many; d_gene: -; v_gene: TRBV12-3/TRBV12-4; CDR3aa: CASSLGQNIQYF; CDR3nt: TGTGCCAGCAGTTTAGGACAAAACATTCAGTACTTC
len: 12; j_gene: TRBJ2-5; abundance: -; d_gene: -; v_gene: TRBV14; CDR3aa: CASITEKETQYF; CDR3nt: TGTGCCAGCATTACAGAAAAAGAGACCCAGTACTTC
len: 12; j_gene: TRBJ2-2; abundance: -; d_gene: -; v_gene: TRBV12-3/TRBV12-4; CDR3aa: CASSFVTGELFF; CDR3nt: TGTGCCAGCAGTTTCGTCACCGGGGAGCTGTTTTTT
len: 15; j_gene: TRBJ2-3; abundance: -; d_gene: TRBD1; v_gene: TRBV5-1; CDR3aa: CASSGGQGVLDTQYF; CDR3nt: TGCGCCAGCAGCGGGGGACAGGGGGTTTTAGATACGCAGTATTTT
len: 13; j_gene: TRBJ2-3; abundance: many; d_gene: -; v_gene: TRBV7-3; CDR3aa: CASSSVGVDTQYF; CDR3nt: TGTGCCAGCAGCTCGGTCGGGGTTGATACGCAGTATTTT
len: 12; j_gene: TRBJ2-5; abundance: few; d_gene: -; v_gene: TRBV3-1; CDR3aa: CASSQKEKTQYF; CDR3nt: TGTGCCAGCAGCCAAAAGGAGAAGACCCAGTACTTC
len: 14; j_gene: TRBJ1-4; abundance: many; d_gene: TRBD1; v_gene: TRBV20-1; CDR3aa: CSARTGGGGEKLFF; CDR3nt: TGCAGTGCACGAACAGGGGGCGGGGGTGAAAAACTGTTTTTT
len: 15; j_gene: TRBJ2-1; abundance: many; d_gene: TRBD2; v_gene: TRBV11-2; CDR3aa: CASSVTSGGRGEQFF; CDR3nt: TGTGCCAGCAGCGTGACTAGCGGGGGCCGGGGTGAGCAGTTCTTC
len: 15; j_gene: TRBJ2-5; abundance: few; d_gene: -; v_gene: TRBV5-1; CDR3aa: CASSYFPRTQETQYF; CDR3nt: TGCGCCAGCAGCTACTTTCCGCGTACCCAAGAGACCCAGTACTTC
len: 16; j_gene: TRBJ1-1; abundance: many; d_gene: -; v_gene: TRBV3-1; CDR3aa: CASSRGPGRWNTEAFF; CDR3nt: TGTGCCAGCAGCCGCGGTCCGGGACGGTGGAACACTGAAGCTTTCTTT
len: 16; j_gene: TRBJ2-1; abundance: many; d_gene: TRBD2; v_gene: TRBV11-2; CDR3aa: CASSQGLAGGYNEQFF; CDR3nt: TGTGCCAGCAGCCAAGGACTAGCGGGGGGATACAATGAGCAGTTCTTC
len: 13; j_gene: TRBJ2-4; abundance: -; d_gene: -; v_gene: TRBV29-1; CDR3aa: CSGLVTGPNIQYF; CDR3nt: TGCAGCGGACTGGTCACAGGGCCAAACATTCAGTACTTC
len: 16; j_gene: TRBJ2-4; abundance: many; d_gene: -; v_gene: TRBV20-1; CDR3aa: CSASLGLSPAKNIQYF; CDR3nt: TGCAGTGCTAGTTTGGGATTGAGCCCGGCCAAAAACATTCAGTACTTC
len: 13; j_gene: TRBJ1-1; abundance: -; d_gene: -; v_gene: TRBV5-5; CDR3aa: CASSPGSNTEAFF; CDR3nt: TGTGCCAGCAGCCCCGGTTCAAACACTGAAGCTTTCTTT
len: 15; j_gene: TRBJ1-1; abundance: -; d_gene: -; v_gene: TRBV14; CDR3aa: CASSQMGAKNTEAFF; CDR3nt: TGTGCCAGCAGCCAAATGGGAGCGAAAAACACTGAAGCTTTCTTT
len: 16; j_gene: TRBJ1-2; abundance: -; d_gene: TRBD1; v_gene: TRBV5-1; CDR3aa: CASSPQPGQGNYGYTF; CDR3nt: TGCGCCAGCAGCCCCCAACCGGGACAGGGGAACTATGGCTACACCTTC
len: 14; j_gene: TRBJ1-6; abundance: many; d_gene: -; v_gene: TRBV20-1; CDR3aa: CSATGTEYNSPLHF; CDR3nt: TGCAGTGCTACAGGGACCGAATATAATTCACCCCTCCACTTT
len: 13; j_gene: TRBJ2-7; abundance: many; d_gene: -; v_gene: TRBV5-1; CDR3aa: CASSKGSAYEQYF; CDR3nt: TGCGCCAGCAGCAAGGGGTCCGCCTACGAGCAGTACTTC
len: 13; j_gene: TRBJ2-1; abundance: -; d_gene: TRBD2; v_gene: TRBV5-1; CDR3aa: CASSSTSVDEQFF; CDR3nt: TGCGCCAGCAGCTCGACTAGCGTTGATGAGCAGTTCTTC
len: 17; j_gene: TRBJ2-5; abundance: -; d_gene: TRBD1; v_gene: TRBV5-1; CDR3aa: CASSPTSGDRGQETQYF; CDR3nt: TGCGCCAGCAGCCCCACGTCGGGGGACAGGGGACAAGAGACCCAGTACTTC
len: 13; j_gene: TRBJ1-6; abundance: -; d_gene: TRBD1; v_gene: TRBV30; CDR3aa: CARRQGRNSPLHF; CDR3nt: TGTGCCCGACGACAGGGGCGTAATTCACCCCTCCACTTT
len: 15; j_gene: TRBJ1-5; abundance: many; d_gene: TRBD1; v_gene: TRBV5-6; CDR3aa: CASSHSGQGQQPQHF; CDR3nt: TGTGCCAGCAGCCACTCTGGACAGGGGCAGCAGCCCCAGCATTTT
len: 17; j_gene: TRBJ1-1; abundance: few; d_gene: TRBD1; v_gene: TRBV6-2/TRBV6-3; CDR3aa: CASSYLPRTGMNTEAFF; CDR3nt: TGTGCCAGCAGTTACCTTCCCCGGACAGGGATGAACACTGAAGCTTTCTTT
len: 14; j_gene: TRBJ1-4; abundance: -; d_gene: TRBD1; v_gene: TRBV19; CDR3aa: CASSEGGAGKKLFF; CDR3nt: TGTGCCAGTAGTGAAGGGGGCGCAGGGAAAAAACTGTTTTTT
len: 14; j_gene: TRBJ2-1; abundance: many; d_gene: -; v_gene: TRBV5-5; CDR3aa: CASSSLTAYNEQFF; CDR3nt: TGTGCCAGCAGCTCCCTGACAGCCTACAATGAGCAGTTCTTC
len: 10; j_gene: TRBJ2-3; abundance: -; d_gene: -; v_gene: TRBV29-1; CDR3aa: CSVGVDTQYF; CDR3nt: TGCAGCGTTGGGGTCGATACGCAGTATTTT
len: 14; j_gene: TRBJ2-1; abundance: -; d_gene: -; v_gene: TRBV11-2; CDR3aa: CASTQVSSYNEQFF; CDR3nt: TGTGCCAGCACCCAGGTCAGCTCCTACAATGAGCAGTTCTTC
len: 16; j_gene: TRBJ2-2; abundance: -; d_gene: -; v_gene: TRBV5-5; CDR3aa: CASSLRSDTNTGELFF; CDR3nt: TGTGCCAGCAGCTTGCGGAGTGATACGAACACCGGGGAGCTGTTTTTT
len: 16; j_gene: TRBJ2-2; abundance: few; d_gene: -; v_gene: TRBV4-2; CDR3aa: CASSPSTGGNTGELFF; CDR3nt: TGTGCCAGCAGCCCTTCGACAGGTGGAAACACCGGGGAGCTGTTTTTT
len: 16; j_gene: TRBJ2-1; abundance: -; d_gene: TRBD2; v_gene: TRBV20-1; CDR3aa: CSATGTSGKTYNEQFF; CDR3nt: TGCAGTGCTACAGGAACTAGCGGGAAGACCTACAATGAGCAGTTCTTC
len: 16; j_gene: TRBJ2-5; abundance: few; d_gene: -; v_gene: TRBV20-1; CDR3aa: CSASGMGRGGQETQYF; CDR3nt: TGCAGTGCTAGCGGGATGGGGAGGGGGGGACAAGAGACCCAGTACTTC
len: 14; j_gene: TRBJ2-2; abundance: many; d_gene: TRBD2; v_gene: TRBV15; CDR3aa: CATSVAGETGELFF; CDR3nt: TGTGCCACCTCCGTGGCGGGGGAAACCGGGGAGCTGTTTTTT
len: 11; j_gene: TRBJ1-2; abundance: few; d_gene: TRBD1; v_gene: TRBV30; CDR3aa: CAWNPDREPRF; CDR3nt: TGTGCCTGGAACCCGGACAGGGAACCCCGCTTC
len: 13; j_gene: TRBJ1-2; abundance: once; d_gene: TRBD1; v_gene: TRBV2; CDR3aa: CASSADRDYGYTF; CDR3nt: TGTGCCAGCAGCGCGGACAGGGACTATGGCTACACCTTC
len: 15; j_gene: TRBJ2-7; abundance: many; d_gene: -; v_gene: TRBV20-1; CDR3aa: CSAKPPARATYEQYF; CDR3nt: TGCAGTGCGAAGCCCCCGGCCCGAGCCACCTACGAGCAGTACTTC
len: 14; j_gene: TRBJ2-7; abundance: -; d_gene: TRBD1; v_gene: TRBV12-3/TRBV12-4; CDR3aa: CASSLGQGIDEQYF; CDR3nt: TGTGCCAGCAGCTTGGGACAGGGAATCGACGAGCAGTACTTC
len: 12; j_gene: TRBJ1-2; abundance: many; d_gene: -; v_gene: TRBV15; CDR3aa: CATSSGVYGYTF; CDR3nt: TGTGCCACCAGCTCAGGGGTCTATGGCTACACCTTC
len: 17; j_gene: TRBJ2-3; abundance: -; d_gene: TRBD2; v_gene: TRBV2; CDR3aa: CASRRTSGGPSTDTQYF; CDR3nt: TGTGCCAGCAGGAGGACTAGCGGGGGGCCTAGCACAGATACGCAGTATTTT
len: 13; j_gene: TRBJ1-5; abundance: -; d_gene: -; v_gene: TRBV28; CDR3aa: CATEQERVEPQHF; CDR3nt: TGTGCCACAGAACAGGAACGGGTAGAGCCCCAGCATTTT